The source of this TCR beta chain is a study of T cell responses to AZD1222 COVID-19 vaccine. Broader study findings: The CD4 TCRs associated with vaccination extended across spike and predominated at 160-218 and 743-854. Repertoire sampling happened only post peak T cell response.

Germline V gene lookup returns CDR1 MNHEY and CDR2 SMNVEV (reference sequence). CDR3 length equals 12 residues. V lost 6 bases, J lost 4 bases, and 10 bases lay in between. Sequencing used immunoSEQ multiplex PCR; TCRdb keeps in-frame clones, though not all of them. Seen here are about 180,000 clones, around 90% observed once, and the top ten hold roughly 1.9%. This clone has only one observation. As yet, its antigen is unknown. Material: peripheral blood, obtained 28 days after the second AZD1222 dose. This clonotype was obtained from an adult who received the AZD1222 COVID-19 vaccine. This chain joins TRBV27 and TRBJ2-7; the D gene is possibly TRBD2 (6 bases). CDR3 in DNA: TGTGCCAGCAGGGGCGGGGTTTACGAGCAGTACTTC. Its protein is CASRGGVYEQYF.